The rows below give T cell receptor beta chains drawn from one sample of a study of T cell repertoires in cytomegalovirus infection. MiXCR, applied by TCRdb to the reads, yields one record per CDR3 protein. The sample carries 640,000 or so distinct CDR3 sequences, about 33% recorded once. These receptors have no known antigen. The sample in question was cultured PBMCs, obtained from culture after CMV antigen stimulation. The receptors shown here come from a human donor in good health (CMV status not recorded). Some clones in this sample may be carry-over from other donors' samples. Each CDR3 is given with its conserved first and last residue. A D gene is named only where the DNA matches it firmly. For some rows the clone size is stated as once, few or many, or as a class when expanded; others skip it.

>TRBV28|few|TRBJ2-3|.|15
CASRSPPIGTDTQYF
TGTGCCAGCAGATCCCCTCCCATCGGTACAGATACGCAGTATTTT
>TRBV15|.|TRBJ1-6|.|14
CATSREWVNSPLHF
TGTGCCACCAGCAGAGAGTGGGTGAATTCACCCCTCCACTTT
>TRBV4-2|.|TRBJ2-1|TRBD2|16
CASSQGLGLAGGSGFF
TGTGCCAGCAGCCAAGGCCTAGGACTAGCGGGGGGTTCGGGGTTCTTC
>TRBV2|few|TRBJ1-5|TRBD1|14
CASSPGTVGQPQHF
TGTGCCAGCAGCCCCGGGACAGTGGGGCAGCCCCAGCATTTT
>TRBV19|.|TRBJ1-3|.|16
CASSARGRRSGNTIYF
TGTGCCAGTAGTGCCAGGGGCCGACGCTCTGGAAACACCATATATTTT
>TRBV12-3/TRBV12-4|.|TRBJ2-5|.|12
CASSTIKETQYF
TGTGCCAGCAGTACCATTAAAGAGACCCAGTACTTC
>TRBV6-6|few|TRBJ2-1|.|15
CASSYSGGIDGEQFF
TGTGCCAGCAGTTACTCAGGAGGTATTGACGGTGAGCAGTTCTTC
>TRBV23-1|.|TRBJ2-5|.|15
CASSQSIAVQETQYF
TGCGCCAGCAGTCAATCTATAGCGGTCCAAGAGACCCAGTACTTC
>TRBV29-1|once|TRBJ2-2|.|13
CSPSQLNTGELFF
TGCAGTCCATCCCAGCTGAACACCGGGGAGCTGTTTTTT
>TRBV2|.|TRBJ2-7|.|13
CASKRPGPYEQYF
TGTGCCAGCAAGCGGCCGGGACCCTACGAGCAGTACTTC
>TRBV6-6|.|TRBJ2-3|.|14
CASSYGEGTDTQYF
TGTGCCAGCAGTTACGGGGAGGGCACAGATACGCAGTATTTT
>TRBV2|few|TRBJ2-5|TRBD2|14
CASTPGREGSAVYF
TGTGCCAGCACACCTGGGAGGGAGGGCTCCGCTGTTTACTTC
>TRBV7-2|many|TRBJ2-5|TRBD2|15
CASSPTGTSGETQYF
TGTGCCAGCAGTCCAACCGGGACTAGCGGAGAGACCCAGTACTTC
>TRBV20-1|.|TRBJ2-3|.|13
CSAPNLNTDTQYF
TGCAGTGCTCCGAACTTAAACACAGATACGCAGTATTTT
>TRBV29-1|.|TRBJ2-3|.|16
CSVEDTDFASTDTQYF
TGCAGCGTTGAAGATACGGACTTCGCTAGCACAGATACGCAGTATTTT
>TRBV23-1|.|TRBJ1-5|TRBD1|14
CASSNRDRGQPQHF
TGCGCCAGCAGCAACCGGGACAGGGGTCAGCCCCAGCATTTT
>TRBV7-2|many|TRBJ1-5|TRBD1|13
CASSLVHGQGASF
TGTGCCAGCAGCTTAGTACACGGTCAGGGGGCTTCATTT
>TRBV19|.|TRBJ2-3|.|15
CASYREPASTDTQYF
TGTGCCAGCTACAGGGAGCCCGCTAGCACAGATACGCAGTATTTT
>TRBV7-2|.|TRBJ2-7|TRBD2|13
CASSQLANQEQYF
TGTGCCAGCAGCCAACTAGCGAATCAAGAGCAGTACTTC
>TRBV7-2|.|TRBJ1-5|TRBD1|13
CASSSQGRQPQHF
TGTGCCAGCAGCTCACAGGGGAGGCAGCCCCAGCATTTT
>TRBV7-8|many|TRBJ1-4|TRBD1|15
CASSYTGGGDEKLFF
TGTGCCAGCAGCTATACAGGGGGTGGGGATGAAAAACTGTTTTTT
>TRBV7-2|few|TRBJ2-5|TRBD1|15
CASRHRGDVQETQYF
TGTGCCAGCAGGCACAGGGGGGATGTCCAAGAGACCCAGTACTTC
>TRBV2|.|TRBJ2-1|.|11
CASSELGEQFF
TGTGCCAGCAGTGAATTGGGGGAGCAGTTCTTC
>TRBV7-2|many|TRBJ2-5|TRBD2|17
CASSPTPTSGSMGTQYF
TGTGCCAGCAGCCCGACCCCAACTAGCGGGAGTATGGGGACCCAGTACTTC
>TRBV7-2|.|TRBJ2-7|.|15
CASSLLAAFVGEQYF
TGTGCCAGCAGCTTGCTAGCAGCCTTTGTGGGCGAGCAGTACTTC
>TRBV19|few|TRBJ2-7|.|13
CASSIDRGNEQYF
TGTGCCAGTAGTATAGACAGGGGTAACGAGCAGTACTTC
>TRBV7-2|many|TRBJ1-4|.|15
CASSPRMNSGEKLFF
TGTGCCAGCAGCCCCCGGATGAACTCGGGGGAAAAACTGTTTTTT
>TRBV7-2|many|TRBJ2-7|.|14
CASSPQGISYEQYF
TGTGCCAGCAGCCCTCAAGGGATCTCCTACGAGCAGTACTTC
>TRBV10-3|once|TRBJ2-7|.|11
CAISRSYEQYF
TGTGCCATCAGTAGGTCCTACGAGCAGTACTTC
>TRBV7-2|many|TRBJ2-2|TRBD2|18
CASSLLAGGLANTGELFF
TGTGCCAGCAGCCTTCTAGCGGGGGGCCTCGCGAACACCGGGGAGCTGTTTTTT
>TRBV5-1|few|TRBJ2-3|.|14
CASSPDLTTDTQYF
TGCGCCAGCAGCCCAGATCTGACCACAGATACGCAGTATTTT
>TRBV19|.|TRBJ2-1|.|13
CASSTDRHNEQFF
TGTGCCAGTAGTACCGACAGGCACAATGAGCAGTTCTTC
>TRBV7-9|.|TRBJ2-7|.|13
CASSSIQGYEQYF
TGTGCCAGCAGTTCAATCCAGGGCTACGAGCAGTACTTC
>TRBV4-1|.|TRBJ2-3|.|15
CASSQEFSSTDTQYF
TGCGCCAGCAGCCAAGAATTTTCTAGCACAGATACGCAGTATTTT
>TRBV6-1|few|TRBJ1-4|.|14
CASTPTDGSEKLFF
TGTGCCAGCACCCCCACAGATGGGAGTGAAAAACTGTTTTTT
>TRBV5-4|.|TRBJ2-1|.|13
CASSPDRLDEQFF
TGTGCCAGCAGCCCCGACCGGTTGGATGAGCAGTTCTTC